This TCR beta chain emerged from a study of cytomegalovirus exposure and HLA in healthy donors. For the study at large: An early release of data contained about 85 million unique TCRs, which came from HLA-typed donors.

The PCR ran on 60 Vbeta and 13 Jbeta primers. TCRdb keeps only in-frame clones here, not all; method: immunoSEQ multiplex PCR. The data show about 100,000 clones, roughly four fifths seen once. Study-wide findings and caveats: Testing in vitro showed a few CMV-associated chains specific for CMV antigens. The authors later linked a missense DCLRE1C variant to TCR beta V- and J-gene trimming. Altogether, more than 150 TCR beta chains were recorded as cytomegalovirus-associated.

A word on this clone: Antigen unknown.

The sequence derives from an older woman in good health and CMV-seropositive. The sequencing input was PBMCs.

The CDR3 DNA reads as TGTGCCAGTGTCTTGACTAGCACCTATCACAATGAGCAGTTCTTC. Translating it yields CASVLTSTYHNEQFF. The V and J genes are TRBV18 and TRBJ2-1; 7 nucleotides match TRBD2. CDR3 size: 15 residues. Germline V lookup: CDR1 KGHSH, CDR2 LQKENI. Trimming removed 9 bases from V and 5 bases from J; junction bases left unmatched: 13.